This entry is about one TCR beta chain. The antigen remains unidentified. Both subsets, CD45RA+ naive and CD45RA-negative memory, were split from the CD4+ cells. Produced via immunoSEQ multiplex PCR; TCRdb's table is partial and in-frame only. This sample carries 600,000 to 700,000 clones, 73% of them seen once, and the ten largest clones take around 1.8%. The sample is drawn from a study of shared clonotypes between healthy human individuals. CDR3 length: 15 amino acids. V was cut by 1 base and J by 5 bases, with 11 bases left in between. The germline V gene encodes CDR1 SEHNR and CDR2 FQNEAQ (reference sequence). Overall study findings and caveats: As a rule, naive subsets had a larger estimated richness than memory subsets. In contrast to clonotypes shared by all four donors, non-shared clonotypes had lower generation probabilities. For naive CD4 cells, approximately 4.7% of clonotypes were shared across a handful of donors.

The chain uses TRBV7-9 and TRBJ1-4, with D uncertain. The sample comprised memory CD4+ T cells sorted from blood. Indicated subset: CD45RA-negative fraction. This clonotype was obtained from a woman aged 25-40 years in good health. The CDR3 sequence is CASSLGFRQNEKLFF. The DNA of the CDR3 is TGTGCCAGCAGCTTAGGCTTCCGACAAAATGAAAAACTGTTTTTT.